The sequence of this T cell receptor beta chain was determined in a study of shared clonotypes between healthy human individuals. Across the study: A donor's plate count was three for CD4 naive and three for CD4 memory; CD8 naive had two and CD8 memory one. Study-level points and caveats: Rarefaction curves obtained for sorted subsets showed sequencing incomplete despite large depth.

Libraries were prepared by immunoSEQ multiplex PCR; TCRdb keeps only in-frame clonotypes and omits some of them. The sample lists 2 million to 2.5 million clones; about 95% were seen once. Terminally differentiated effector memory CD45RA+ cells were excluded from the naive CD8 cells, which were CD45RO-negative and positively selected for CCR7. This clone has just a few counts. As yet, its antigen is unknown. The same CDR3 is also encoded by other DNA sequences in this sample. CDR1 SGHRS and CDR2 YFSETQ come from the germline V gene. Trimming shortened V by 2 bases and J by 1 base, and 7 bases separated the two germline ends. The CDR3 totals 13 residues.

The material sequenced was naive CD8+ T cells sorted from blood. V usage is TRBV5-1 and J usage is TRBJ2-7, with D uncertain. The sequence was collected from a man aged 18 to 30 in good health. Here the CDR3 DNA reads TGCGCCAGCAGCTTTGGGATTTCCTACGAGCAGTACTTC. Translation: CASSFGISYEQYF.